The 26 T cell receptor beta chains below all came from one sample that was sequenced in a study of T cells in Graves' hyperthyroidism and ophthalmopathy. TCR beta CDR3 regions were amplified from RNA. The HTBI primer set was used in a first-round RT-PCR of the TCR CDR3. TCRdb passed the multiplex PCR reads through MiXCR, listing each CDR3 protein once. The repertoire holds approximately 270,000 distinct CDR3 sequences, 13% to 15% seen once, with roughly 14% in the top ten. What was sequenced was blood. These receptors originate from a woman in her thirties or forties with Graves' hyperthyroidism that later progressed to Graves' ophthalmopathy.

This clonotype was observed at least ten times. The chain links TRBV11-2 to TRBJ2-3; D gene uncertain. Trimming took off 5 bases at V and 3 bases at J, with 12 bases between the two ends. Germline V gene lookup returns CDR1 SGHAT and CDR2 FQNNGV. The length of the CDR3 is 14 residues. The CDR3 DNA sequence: TGTGCCAGCAGCCCCTTAAGGCGGACAGATACGCAGTATTTT. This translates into CASSPLRRTDTQYF.

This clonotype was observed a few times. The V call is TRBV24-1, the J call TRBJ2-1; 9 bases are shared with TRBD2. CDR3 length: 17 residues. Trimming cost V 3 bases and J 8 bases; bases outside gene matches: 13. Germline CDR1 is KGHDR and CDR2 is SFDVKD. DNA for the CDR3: TGTGCCACCAGTGATCGACCGGTCAATAGCGGGGGCGATGAGCAGTTCTTC. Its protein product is CATSDRPVNSGGDEQFF.

The CDR3: CASSQLIRGDQPQHF. The CDR3 DNA follows: TGCGCCAGCAGCCAACTTATCAGGGGAGATCAGCCCCAGCATTTT. The J gene is TRBJ1-5, the V gene TRBV4-1; perhaps TRBD1 as D (6 bases). Per the germline V gene, CDR1 is MGHRA and CDR2 is YSYEKL. Trimming pared 2 bases from V and 5 bases from J, leaving 13 bases between. The CDR3 runs to 15 residues.

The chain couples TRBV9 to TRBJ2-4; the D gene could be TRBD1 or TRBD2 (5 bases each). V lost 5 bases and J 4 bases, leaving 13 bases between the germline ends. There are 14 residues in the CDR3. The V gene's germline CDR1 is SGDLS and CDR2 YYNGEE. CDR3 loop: CASSGRGGKNIQYF. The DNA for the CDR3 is TGTGCCAGCAGTGGCCGGGGCGGAAAAAACATTCAGTACTTC.

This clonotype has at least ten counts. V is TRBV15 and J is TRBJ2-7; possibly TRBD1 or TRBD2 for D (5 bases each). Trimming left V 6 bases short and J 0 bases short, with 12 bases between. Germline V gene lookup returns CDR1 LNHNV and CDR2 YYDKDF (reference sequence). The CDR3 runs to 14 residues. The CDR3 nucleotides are TGTGCCACCAGTCGGGACCGACTCTCCTACGAGCAGTACTTC. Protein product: CATSRDRLSYEQYF.

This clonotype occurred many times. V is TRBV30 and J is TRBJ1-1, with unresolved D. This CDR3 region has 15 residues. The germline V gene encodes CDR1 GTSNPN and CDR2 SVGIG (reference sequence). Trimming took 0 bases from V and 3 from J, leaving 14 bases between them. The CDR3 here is CAWSVPGLKYTEAFF. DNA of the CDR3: TGTGCCTGGAGTGTACCGGGCCTCAAATACACTGAAGCTTTCTTT.

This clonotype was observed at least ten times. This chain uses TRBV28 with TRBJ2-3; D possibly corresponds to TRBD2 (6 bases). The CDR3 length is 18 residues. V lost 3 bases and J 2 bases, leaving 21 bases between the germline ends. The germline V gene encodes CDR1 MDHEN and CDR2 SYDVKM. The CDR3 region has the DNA TGTGCCAGCAGTTTTGCGGGTTGGAGGGGTGTCACCACAGATACGCAGTATTTT. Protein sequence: CASSFAGWRGVTTDTQYF.

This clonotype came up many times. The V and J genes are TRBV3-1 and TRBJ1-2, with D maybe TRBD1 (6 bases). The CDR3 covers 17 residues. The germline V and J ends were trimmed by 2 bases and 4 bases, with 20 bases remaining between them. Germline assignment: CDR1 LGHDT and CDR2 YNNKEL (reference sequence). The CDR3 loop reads CASSQRLTGARGYGYTF. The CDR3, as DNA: TGTGCCAGCAGCCAAAGGCTAACGGGGGCGCGGGGCTATGGCTACACCTTC.

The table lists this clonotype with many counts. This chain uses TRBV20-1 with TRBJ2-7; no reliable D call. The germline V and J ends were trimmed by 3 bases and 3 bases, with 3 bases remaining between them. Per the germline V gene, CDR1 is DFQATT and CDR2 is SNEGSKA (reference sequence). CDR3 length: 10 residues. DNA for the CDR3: TGCAGTGCTAGCAACTACGAGCAGTACTTC. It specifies CSASNYEQYF.

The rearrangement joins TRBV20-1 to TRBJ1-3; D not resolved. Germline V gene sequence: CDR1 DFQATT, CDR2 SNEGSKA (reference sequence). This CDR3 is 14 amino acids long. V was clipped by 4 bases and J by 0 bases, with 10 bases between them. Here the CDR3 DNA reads TGCAGTGCTACATCCCGGGGCTCTGGAAACACCATATATTTT. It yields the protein CSATSRGSGNTIYF.

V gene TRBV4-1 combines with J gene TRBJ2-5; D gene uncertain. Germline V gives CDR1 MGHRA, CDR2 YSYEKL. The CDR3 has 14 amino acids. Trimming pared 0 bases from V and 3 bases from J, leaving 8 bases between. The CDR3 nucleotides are TGCGCCAGCAGCCAAGATTTCCGGGAAGAGACCCAGTACTTC. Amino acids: CASSQDFREETQYF.

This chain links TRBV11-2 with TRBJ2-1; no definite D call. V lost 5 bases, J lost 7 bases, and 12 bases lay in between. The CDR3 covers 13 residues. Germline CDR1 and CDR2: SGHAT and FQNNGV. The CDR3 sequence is CASSQRNRNEQFF. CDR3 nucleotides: TGTGCCAGCAGCCAAAGGAACCGGAATGAGCAGTTCTTC.

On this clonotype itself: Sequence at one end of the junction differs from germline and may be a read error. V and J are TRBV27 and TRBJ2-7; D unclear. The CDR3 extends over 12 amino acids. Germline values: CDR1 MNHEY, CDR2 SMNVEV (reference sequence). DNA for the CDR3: TGTGCCACCAGTGAGGACGGGTACGAGCAGTACTTC. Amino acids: CATSEDGYEQYF.

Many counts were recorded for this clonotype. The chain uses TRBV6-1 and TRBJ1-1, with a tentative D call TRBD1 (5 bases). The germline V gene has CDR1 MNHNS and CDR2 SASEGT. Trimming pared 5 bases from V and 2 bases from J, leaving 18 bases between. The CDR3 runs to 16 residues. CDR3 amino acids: CASSYNKEGHNTEAFF. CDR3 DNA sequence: TGTGCCAGCAGTTATAATAAAGAAGGACATAACACTGAAGCTTTCTTT.

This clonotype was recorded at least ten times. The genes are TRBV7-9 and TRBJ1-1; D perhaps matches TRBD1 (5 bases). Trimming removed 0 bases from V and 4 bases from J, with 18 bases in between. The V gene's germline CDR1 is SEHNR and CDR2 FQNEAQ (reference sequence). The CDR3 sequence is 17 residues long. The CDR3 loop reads CASSLAGGRGGSTEAFF. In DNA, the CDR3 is TGTGCCAGCAGCTTAGCGGGGGGGAGGGGAGGATCCACTGAAGCTTTCTTT.

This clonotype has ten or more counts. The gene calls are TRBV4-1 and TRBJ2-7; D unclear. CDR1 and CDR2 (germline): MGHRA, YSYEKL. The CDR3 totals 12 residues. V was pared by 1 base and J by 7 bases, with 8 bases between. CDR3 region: CASSQVGQEQYF. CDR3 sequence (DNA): TGCGCCAGCAGCCAAGTAGGGCAGGAGCAGTACTTC.

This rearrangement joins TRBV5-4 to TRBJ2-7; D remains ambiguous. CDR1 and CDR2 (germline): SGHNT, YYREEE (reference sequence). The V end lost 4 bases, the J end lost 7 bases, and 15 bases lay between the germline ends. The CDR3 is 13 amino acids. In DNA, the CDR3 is TGTGCCAGCAGCACAGCCTTTGTTTTAGAGCAGTACTTC. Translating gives CASSTAFVLEQYF.

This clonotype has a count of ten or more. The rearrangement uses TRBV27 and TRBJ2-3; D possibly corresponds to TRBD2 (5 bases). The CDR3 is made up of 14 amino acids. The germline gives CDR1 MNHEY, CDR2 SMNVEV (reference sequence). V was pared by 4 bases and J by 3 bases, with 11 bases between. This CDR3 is CASSYRGGTDTQYF. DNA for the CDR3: TGTGCCAGCAGTTACCGGGGTGGGACAGATACGCAGTATTTT.

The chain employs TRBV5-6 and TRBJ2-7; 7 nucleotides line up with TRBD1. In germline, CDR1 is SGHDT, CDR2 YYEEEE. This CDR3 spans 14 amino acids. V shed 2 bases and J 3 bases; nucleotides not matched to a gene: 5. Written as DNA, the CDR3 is TGTGCCAGCAGCTTACTCGGACAGGTCTACGAGCAGTACTTC. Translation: CASSLLGQVYEQYF.

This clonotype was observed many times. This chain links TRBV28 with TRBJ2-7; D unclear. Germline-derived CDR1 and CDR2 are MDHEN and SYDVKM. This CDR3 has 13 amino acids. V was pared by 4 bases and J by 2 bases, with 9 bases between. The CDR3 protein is CASSSDGTYEQYF. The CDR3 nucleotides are TGTGCCAGCAGTTCGGACGGTACCTACGAGCAGTACTTC.

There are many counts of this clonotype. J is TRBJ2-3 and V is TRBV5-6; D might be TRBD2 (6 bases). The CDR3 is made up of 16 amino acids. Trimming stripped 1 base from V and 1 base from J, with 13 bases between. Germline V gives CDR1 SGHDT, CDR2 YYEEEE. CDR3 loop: CASSLLLASGTDTQYF. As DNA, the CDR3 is TGTGCCAGCAGCTTGCTCTTAGCTAGCGGCACAGATACGCAGTATTTT.

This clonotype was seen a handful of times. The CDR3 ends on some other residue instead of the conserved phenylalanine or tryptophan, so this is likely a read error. This chain's CDR3 is CASSIDRLGDTEAFS. CDR3 sequence (DNA): TGTGCCAGTAGTATAGATCGCTTGGGGGACACTGAAGCTTTCTCT. The V call is TRBV19, the J call TRBJ1-1; a possible D gene is TRBD1 (5 bases). This CDR3 is built from 15 residues. The V end was cut by 0 bases, the J end by 3 bases, with 11 bases between. The germline gives CDR1 LNHDA, CDR2 SQIVND (reference sequence).

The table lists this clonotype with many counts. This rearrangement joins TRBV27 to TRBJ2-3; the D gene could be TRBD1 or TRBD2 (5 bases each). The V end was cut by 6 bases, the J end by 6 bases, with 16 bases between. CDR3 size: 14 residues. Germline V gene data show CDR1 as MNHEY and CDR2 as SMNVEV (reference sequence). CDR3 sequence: CASSPGTIFDTQYF. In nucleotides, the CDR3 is TGTGCCAGCAGCCCCGGGACCATCTTCGATACGCAGTATTTT.

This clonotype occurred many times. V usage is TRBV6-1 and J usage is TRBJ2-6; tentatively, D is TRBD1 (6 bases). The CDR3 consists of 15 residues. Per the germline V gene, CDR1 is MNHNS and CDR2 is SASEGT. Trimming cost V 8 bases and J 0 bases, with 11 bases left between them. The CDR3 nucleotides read TGTGCCAGCCAAGACAGGCACTCTGGGGCCAACGTCCTGACTTTC. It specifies CASQDRHSGANVLTF.

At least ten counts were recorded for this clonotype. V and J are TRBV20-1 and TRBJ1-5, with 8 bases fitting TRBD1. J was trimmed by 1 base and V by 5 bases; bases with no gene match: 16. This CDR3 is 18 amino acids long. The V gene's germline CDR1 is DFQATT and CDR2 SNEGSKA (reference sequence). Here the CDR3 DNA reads TGCAGTGCTGGGGGCGGCAGGGGGCTTGAGGGAAGCAATCAGCCCCAGCATTTT. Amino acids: CSAGGGRGLEGSNQPQHF.

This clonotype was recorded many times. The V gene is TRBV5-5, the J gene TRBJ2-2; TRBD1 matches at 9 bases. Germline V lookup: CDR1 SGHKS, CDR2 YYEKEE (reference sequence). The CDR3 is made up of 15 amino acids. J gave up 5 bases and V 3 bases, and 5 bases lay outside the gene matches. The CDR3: CASSWGDRATGELFF. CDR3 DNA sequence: TGTGCCAGCAGCTGGGGGGACAGGGCGACCGGGGAGCTGTTTTTT.